These 5 T cell receptor beta chains were sequenced from one sample in a study of OX40 agonist ivuxolimab in advanced cancers. Clones were read by immunoSEQ multiplex PCR, and TCRdb kept only the in-frame ones, dropping some. The table records more than 50,000 clones, roughly 87% of them present only once. Sequencing was performed on CD4+ or CD8+ T cells sorted from blood, taken in a trial of the OX40 agonist ivuxolimab. The receptors were sampled from an adult with an advanced solid tumor such as melanoma, head and neck, liver or kidney cancer.

V usage is TRBV29-1 and J usage is TRBJ1-2; no firm D call. The CDR3 runs 15 residues. The V gene's germline CDR1 is SQVTM and CDR2 ANQGSEA. With 2 bases removed from V and 8 bases from J, the gap between germline ends came to 21 bases. CDR3 nucleotide sequence: TGCAGCGTTGAAAAGGAAGTTCCCGCCGTAGGGGGCTACACCTTC. It is translated as CSVEKEVPAVGGYTF.

The genes are TRBV27 and TRBJ1-5; D is ambiguous. The V and J ends lost 0 bases and 5 bases respectively, with 14 bases between them. In germline, CDR1 is MNHEY, CDR2 SMNVEV (reference sequence). The CDR3 spans 16 residues. CDR3 coding DNA: TGTGCCAGCAGTTTATCCCCGGGCGCATGGGATCAGCCCCAGCATTTT. It yields the protein CASSLSPGAWDQPQHF.

CDR3 bases: TGTGCCAGCAGGTTGGGACAGACTAACACTGAAGCTTTCTTT. This codes for CASRLGQTNTEAFF. The chain joins TRBV28 to TRBJ1-1; 7 bases fit TRBD1. The germline V gene encodes CDR1 MDHEN and CDR2 SYDVKM. The CDR3 sequence is 14 residues long. With V trimmed by 6 bases and J by 2 bases, 6 bases remained unmatched.

The V gene is TRBV30, the J gene TRBJ1-4; D unclear. Germline loops: CDR1 GTSNPN, CDR2 SVGIG (reference sequence). This CDR3 is 14 amino acids long. The V end was cut by 3 bases, the J end by 5 bases, with 13 bases between. The CDR3 is CAWSHGGTNEKLFF. CDR3 nucleotides: TGTGCCTGGAGCCATGGAGGTACCAATGAAAAACTGTTTTTT.

V is TRBV27 and J is TRBJ1-4, with unresolved D. V shed 7 bases and J shed 5 bases, with 14 bases lying between them. Germline CDR1 reads MNHEY; CDR2 reads SMNVEV (reference sequence). This CDR3 spans 14 amino acids. CDR3 nucleotides: TGTGCCAGCAAACGTAGTGGGGTCAATGAAAAACTGTTTTTT. It is translated as CASKRSGVNEKLFF.